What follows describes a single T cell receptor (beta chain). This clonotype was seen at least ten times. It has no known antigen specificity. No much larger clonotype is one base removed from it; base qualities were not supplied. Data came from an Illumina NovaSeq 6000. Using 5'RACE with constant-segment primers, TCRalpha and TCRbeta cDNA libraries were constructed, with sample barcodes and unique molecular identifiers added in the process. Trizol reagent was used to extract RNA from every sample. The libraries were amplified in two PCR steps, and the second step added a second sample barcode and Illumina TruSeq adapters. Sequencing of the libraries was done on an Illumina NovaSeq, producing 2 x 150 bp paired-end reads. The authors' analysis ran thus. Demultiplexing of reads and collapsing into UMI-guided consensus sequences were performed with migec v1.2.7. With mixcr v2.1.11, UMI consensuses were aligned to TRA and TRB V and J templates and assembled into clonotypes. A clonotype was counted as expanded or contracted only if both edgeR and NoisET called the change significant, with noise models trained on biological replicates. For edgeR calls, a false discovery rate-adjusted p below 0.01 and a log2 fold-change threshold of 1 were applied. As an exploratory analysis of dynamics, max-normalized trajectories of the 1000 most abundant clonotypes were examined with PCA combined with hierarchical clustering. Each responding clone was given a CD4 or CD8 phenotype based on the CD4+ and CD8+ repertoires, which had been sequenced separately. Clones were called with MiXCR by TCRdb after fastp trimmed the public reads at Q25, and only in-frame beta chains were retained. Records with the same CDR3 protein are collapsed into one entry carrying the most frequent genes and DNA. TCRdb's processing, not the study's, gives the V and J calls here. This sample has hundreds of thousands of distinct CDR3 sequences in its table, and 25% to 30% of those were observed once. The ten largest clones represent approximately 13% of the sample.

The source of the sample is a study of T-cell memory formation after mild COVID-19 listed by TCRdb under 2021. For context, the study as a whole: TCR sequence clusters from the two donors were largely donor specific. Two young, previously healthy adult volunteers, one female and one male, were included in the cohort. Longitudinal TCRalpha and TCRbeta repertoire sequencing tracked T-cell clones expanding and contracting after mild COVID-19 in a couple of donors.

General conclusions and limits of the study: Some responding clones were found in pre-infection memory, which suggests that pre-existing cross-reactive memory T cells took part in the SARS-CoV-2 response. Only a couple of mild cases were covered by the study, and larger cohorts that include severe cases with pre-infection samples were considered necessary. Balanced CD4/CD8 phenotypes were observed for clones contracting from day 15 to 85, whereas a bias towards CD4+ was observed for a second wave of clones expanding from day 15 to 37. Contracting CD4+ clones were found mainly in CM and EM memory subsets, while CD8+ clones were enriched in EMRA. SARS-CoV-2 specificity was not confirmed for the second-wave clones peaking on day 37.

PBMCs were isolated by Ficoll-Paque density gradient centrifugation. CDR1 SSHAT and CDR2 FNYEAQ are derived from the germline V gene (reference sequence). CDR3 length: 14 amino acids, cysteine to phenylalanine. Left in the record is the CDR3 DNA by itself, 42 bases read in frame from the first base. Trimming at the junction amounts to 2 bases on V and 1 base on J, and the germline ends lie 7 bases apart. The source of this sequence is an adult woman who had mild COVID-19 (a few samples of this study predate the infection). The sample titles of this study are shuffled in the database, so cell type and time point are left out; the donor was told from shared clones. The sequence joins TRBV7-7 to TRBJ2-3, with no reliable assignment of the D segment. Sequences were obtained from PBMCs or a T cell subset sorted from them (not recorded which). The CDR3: CASSLSPGTDTQYF. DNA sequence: TGTGCCAGCAGCTTATCGCCTGGCACAGATACGCAGTATTTT.